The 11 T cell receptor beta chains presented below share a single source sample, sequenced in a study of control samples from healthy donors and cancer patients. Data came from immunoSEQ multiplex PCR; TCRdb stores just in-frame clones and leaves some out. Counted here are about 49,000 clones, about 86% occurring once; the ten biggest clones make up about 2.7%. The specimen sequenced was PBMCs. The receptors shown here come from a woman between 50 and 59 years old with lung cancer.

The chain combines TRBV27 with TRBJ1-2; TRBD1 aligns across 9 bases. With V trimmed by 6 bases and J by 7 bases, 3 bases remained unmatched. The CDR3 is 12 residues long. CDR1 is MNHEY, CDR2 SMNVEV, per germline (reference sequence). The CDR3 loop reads CASRQGARGYTF. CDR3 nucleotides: TGTGCCAGCAGACAGGGGGCGCGTGGCTACACCTTC.

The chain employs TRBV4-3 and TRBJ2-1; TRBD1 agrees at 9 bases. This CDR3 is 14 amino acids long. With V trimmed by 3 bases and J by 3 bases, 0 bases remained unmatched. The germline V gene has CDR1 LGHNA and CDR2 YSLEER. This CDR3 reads CASSQGQGYNEQFF. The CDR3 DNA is TGCGCCAGCAGCCAGGGACAGGGCTACAATGAGCAGTTCTTC.

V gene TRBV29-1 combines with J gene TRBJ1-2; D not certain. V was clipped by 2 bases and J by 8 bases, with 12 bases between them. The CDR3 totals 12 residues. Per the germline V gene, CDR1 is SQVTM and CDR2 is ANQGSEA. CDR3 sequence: CSVEWLIEGYTF. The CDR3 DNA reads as TGCAGCGTTGAATGGCTTATAGAGGGCTACACCTTC.

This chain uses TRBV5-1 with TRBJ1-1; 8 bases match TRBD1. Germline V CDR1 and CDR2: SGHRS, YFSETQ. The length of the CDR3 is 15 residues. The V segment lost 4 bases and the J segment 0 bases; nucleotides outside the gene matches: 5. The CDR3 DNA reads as TGCGCCAGCAGCGTACAGGGGGACATGAACACTGAAGCTTTCTTT. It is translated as CASSVQGDMNTEAFF.

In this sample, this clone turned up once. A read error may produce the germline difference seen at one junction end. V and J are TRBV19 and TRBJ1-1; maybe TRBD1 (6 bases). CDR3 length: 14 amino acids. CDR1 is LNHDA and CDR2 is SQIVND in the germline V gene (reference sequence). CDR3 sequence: CTSSIAGVGSEAFF. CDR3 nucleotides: TGTACCAGTAGTATAGCAGGGGTCGGCTCTGAAGCTTTCTTT.

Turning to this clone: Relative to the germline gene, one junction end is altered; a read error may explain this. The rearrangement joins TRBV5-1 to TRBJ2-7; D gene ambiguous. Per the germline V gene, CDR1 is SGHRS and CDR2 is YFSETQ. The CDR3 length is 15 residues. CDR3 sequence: CASSLDRPPSHEQYF. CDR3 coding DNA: TGCGCCAGCAGCTTGGATCGGCCTCCCTCCCACGAGCAGTACTTC.

The DNA of the CDR3 is TGTGCCAGTAGTATGGTGGACAGGGGGAACACTGAAGCTTTCTTT. Translating gives CASSMVDRGNTEAFF. V is TRBV19 and J is TRBJ1-1; TRBD1 agrees at 9 bases. Germline V gene lookup returns CDR1 LNHDA and CDR2 SQIVND (reference sequence). V was clipped by 3 bases and J by 1 base; unmatched bases: 3. This CDR3 comprises 15 residues.

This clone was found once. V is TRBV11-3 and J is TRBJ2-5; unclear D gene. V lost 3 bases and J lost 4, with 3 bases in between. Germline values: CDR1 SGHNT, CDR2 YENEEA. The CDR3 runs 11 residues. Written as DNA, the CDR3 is TGTGCCAGCAGCTTTCTAGAGACCCAGTACTTC. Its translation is CASSFLETQYF.

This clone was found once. Written as DNA, the CDR3 is TGTGCCAGCACCCAACTTAAAGAAAATTCACCCCTCCACTTT. Encoded protein: CASTQLKENSPLHF. This chain joins TRBV28 and TRBJ1-6; D unclear. CDR3 size: 14 residues. The germline V gene has CDR1 MDHEN and CDR2 SYDVKM. V lost 7 bases, J lost 7 bases, and 14 bases lay in between.

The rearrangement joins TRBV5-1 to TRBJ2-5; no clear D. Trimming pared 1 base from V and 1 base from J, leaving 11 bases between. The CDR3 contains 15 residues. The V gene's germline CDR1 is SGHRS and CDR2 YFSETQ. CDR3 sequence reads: CASSLKIWGQETQYF. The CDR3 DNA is TGCGCCAGCAGCTTGAAAATTTGGGGCCAAGAGACCCAGTACTTC.

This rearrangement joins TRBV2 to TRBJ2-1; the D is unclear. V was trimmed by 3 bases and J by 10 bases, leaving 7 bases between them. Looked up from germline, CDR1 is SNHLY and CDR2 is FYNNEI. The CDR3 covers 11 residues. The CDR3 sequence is CASSDKNEQFF. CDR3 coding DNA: TGTGCCAGCAGTGATAAGAACGAGCAGTTCTTC.